The 29 T cell receptor beta chains given below trace back to one sample, sequenced in a study of T-cell reconstitution after alpha-beta-depleted transplantation in children. Preparation of the TCRbeta library was carried out with unique molecular identifiers. TCRdb redid the calling of the PCR reads with MiXCR, one entry per CDR3 protein. Of more than 400,000 distinct CDR3 sequences detected, approximately 41% appear once; the ten largest clones hold around a quarter. The sequencing here drew on PBMCs, taken before TCRalphabeta/CD19-depleted stem cell transplant. These receptors were obtained from a girl aged 2-10 years with aplastic anemia, due to receive a stem cell transplant.

The chain couples TRBV30 to TRBJ1-1, with D unclear. The CDR3 loop spans 13 amino acids. Germline CDR1 is GTSNPN and CDR2 is SVGIG (reference sequence). V was trimmed by 5 bases and J by 1 base, leaving 11 bases between them. The CDR3 coding sequence is TGTGCCTGGCACAGACCCCCGAACACTGAAGCTTTCTTT. It yields the protein CAWHRPPNTEAFF.

The J gene is TRBJ1-5, the V gene TRBV6-5; TRBD1 aligns across 7 bases. Germline CDR1 reads MNHEY; CDR2 reads SVGAGI. V lost 4 bases to trimming and J lost 4 bases; unmatched junction nucleotides: 10. This CDR3 has 16 amino acids. The CDR3 DNA reads TGTGCCAGCAGTTTCTTACTTACAGGGGTTAATCAGCCCCAGCATTTT. Amino acids: CASSFLLTGVNQPQHF.

The chain uses TRBV18 and TRBJ2-1; D ambiguous. Per germline, CDR1 KGHSH and CDR2 LQKENI. Trimming took off 2 bases at V and 12 bases at J, with 14 bases between the two ends. The CDR3 runs 13 residues. CDR3 residues: CASSPADRMGQFF. The CDR3 DNA reads as TGTGCCAGCTCACCAGCGGACCGAATGGGGCAGTTCTTC.

This clonotype has a count of ten or more. V gene TRBV29-1 combines with J gene TRBJ2-3; 10 positions match TRBD1. Germline CDR1 reads SQVTM; CDR2 reads ANQGSEA. The CDR3 is made up of 13 amino acids. Trimming at V came to 6 bases and at J to 5 bases, leaving 5 bases not matched to a gene. CDR3 region: CSVRQGAGDTQYF. The CDR3 bases are TGCAGCGTCAGACAGGGGGCGGGAGATACGCAGTATTTT.

J is TRBJ2-5 and V is TRBV29-1, with a possible D match to TRBD1 (8 bases). The ends were cut back, 7 bases at V and 4 bases at J, with 19 bases in the middle. Germline V gene data show CDR1 as SQVTM and CDR2 as ANQGSEA. The length of the CDR3 is 14 residues. CDR3 sequence (DNA): TGCAGCGCTCTAGCGGACAGGGCGCGAGAGACCCAGTACTTC. It codes for CSALADRARETQYF. Together with reference TRBV29-1 and TRBJ2-5, the CDR3 gives the full variable domain: SAVISQKPSRDICQRGTSLTIQCQVDSQVTMMFWYRQQPGQSLTLIATANQGSEATYESGFVIDKFPISRPNLTFSTLTVSNMSPEDSSIYLCSALADRARETQYFGPGTRLLVL.

This clonotype appeared a few times. The rearrangement uses TRBV20-1 and TRBJ2-3; D unresolved. Looked up from germline, CDR1 is DFQATT and CDR2 is SNEGSKA (reference sequence). This CDR3 is built from 13 residues. V lost 7 bases, J lost 0 bases, and 11 bases lay in between. The CDR3 sequence: CSVLLGSTDTQYF. CDR3 nucleotides: TGCAGTGTTCTCTTGGGTAGCACAGATACGCAGTATTTT.

The table lists this clonotype with many counts. J is TRBJ1-1 and V is TRBV20-1; no clear D gene. The V end was cut by 3 bases, the J end by 11 bases, with 19 bases between. The germline V gene encodes CDR1 DFQATT and CDR2 SNEGSKA (reference sequence). The CDR3 length is 13 residues. This CDR3 is CSASPDLTAGAFF. CDR3 bases: TGCAGTGCTAGCCCCGACCTAACCGCGGGGGCTTTCTTT.

This clonotype came up many times. The genes are TRBV29-1 and TRBJ2-1; a weak D match, TRBD2 (5 bases). The CDR3 loop spans 16 amino acids. Germline V gives CDR1 SQVTM, CDR2 ANQGSEA. V shed 1 base and J shed 3 bases, with 16 bases lying between them. The CDR3 loop is CSVEAQRLERYNEQFF. CDR3 nucleotide sequence: TGCAGCGTTGAAGCTCAGCGGCTTGAACGCTACAATGAGCAGTTCTTC.

The rearrangement uses TRBV6-1 and TRBJ2-3, with D possibly matching TRBD2 (7 bases). The CDR3 sequence is 13 residues long. Trimming took off 7 bases at V and 7 bases at J, with 15 bases between the two ends. Germline V gene sequence: CDR1 MNHNS, CDR2 SASEGT. The CDR3, as DNA: TGTGCCAGCAAAACCGAGGGGGGGAATACGCAGTATTTT. Its translation: CASKTEGGNTQYF.

The sample holds one count of this clonotype. The chain employs TRBV5-1 and TRBJ2-1; TRBD1 is a possible D gene (10 bases). The germline V and J ends were trimmed by 3 bases and 3 bases, with 28 bases remaining between them. Per germline, CDR1 SGHRS and CDR2 YFSETQ. This CDR3 has 20 amino acids. The CDR3 nucleotides are TGCGCCAGCAGCTATATGACAGGGGGCAGGCTAGCGGGACTCTACAATGAGCAGTTCTTC. This codes for CASSYMTGGRLAGLYNEQFF.

The chain carries TRBV27 and TRBJ2-2, with no clear D. The CDR3 length is 16 residues. V was cut by 7 bases and J by 6 bases, with 21 bases left in between. The germline V gene encodes CDR1 MNHEY and CDR2 SMNVEV (reference sequence). The CDR3 region is CASTLRRTYLAGELFF. The CDR3, as DNA: TGTGCCAGCACCCTGCGTAGGACGTACTTGGCCGGGGAGCTGTTTTTT.

The rearrangement links TRBV7-8 to TRBJ2-7; perhaps TRBD1 as D (6 bases). This CDR3 spans 14 amino acids. Germline V gene sequence: CDR1 SGHVS, CDR2 FQNEAQ. V was cut by 6 bases and J by 2 bases, with 14 bases left in between. Here the CDR3 reads CASRWGPEPYEQYF. In DNA, the CDR3 is TGTGCCAGCAGGTGGGGGCCAGAACCCTACGAGCAGTACTTC.

V and J are TRBV27 and TRBJ2-1, with 10 nucleotides matching TRBD2. Germline CDR1 MNHEY, CDR2 SMNVEV (reference sequence). The J segment lost 7 bases and the V segment lost 0 bases, leaving 9 bases of the junction unmatched. There are 17 residues in the CDR3. DNA for the CDR3: TGTGCCAGCAGTTTATCATTCGGGCTAGCGGGAGAGAATGAGCAGTTCTTC. Amino acids: CASSLSFGLAGENEQFF.

The rearrangement uses TRBV20-1 and TRBJ2-1; 9 bases line up with TRBD2. Per germline, CDR1 DFQATT and CDR2 SNEGSKA (reference sequence). V lost 0 bases to trimming and J lost 10 bases; unmatched junction nucleotides: 13. CDR3 length equals 16 residues. The CDR3 here is CSARDQGGRARREQFF. The CDR3, as DNA: TGCAGTGCTAGAGATCAAGGCGGGAGGGCCAGGAGGGAGCAGTTCTTC.

The chain is built from TRBV9 and TRBJ2-3; 7 nucleotides agree with TRBD2. Germline values: CDR1 SGDLS, CDR2 YYNGEE. This CDR3 is built from 16 residues. Germline trimming cut 4 bases from V and 1 base from J; bases unmatched to any gene: 9. The CDR3 nucleotides read TGTGCCAGCAGCCCCCTCGGGGGAGGGGGCACAGATACGCAGTATTTT. Its translation is CASSPLGGGGTDTQYF.

This clonotype was detected a few times. CDR3 loop: CSARTPALSNNNSPLHF. The CDR3 nucleotides read TGCAGTGCTAGGACCCCAGCGCTTTCAAACAATAATTCACCCCTCCACTTT. The V and J genes are TRBV20-1 and TRBJ1-6; D remains unclear. CDR1 and CDR2 (germline): DFQATT, SNEGSKA (reference sequence). Trimming cost V 3 bases and J 5 bases, with 20 bases left between them. The CDR3 spans 17 residues.

This chain uses TRBV20-1 with TRBJ2-3, with D hard to call. This CDR3 region has 14 residues. CDR1 and CDR2 (germline): DFQATT, SNEGSKA (reference sequence). The V gene lost 6 bases and the J gene lost 3 bases, with 16 bases spanning the gap. The CDR3 is CSADLRAGTDTQYF. In DNA, the CDR3 is TGCAGTGCCGATCTTCGGGCAGGTACAGATACGCAGTATTTT.

J is TRBJ2-6 and V is TRBV15; TRBD1 is a possible D gene (6 bases). With 6 bases removed from V and 6 bases from J, the gap between germline ends came to 12 bases. CDR3 length equals 14 residues. Germline V lookup: CDR1 LNHNV, CDR2 YYDKDF (reference sequence). The chain's CDR3 is CATSHRDEANVLTF. The CDR3 DNA sequence: TGTGCCACCAGTCACAGGGATGAGGCCAACGTCCTGACTTTC.

This clonotype was seen at least ten times. This chain joins TRBV10-3 and TRBJ2-7; TRBD1 might be the D (9 bases). The germline V gene encodes CDR1 ENHRY and CDR2 SYGVKD. This CDR3 has 15 residues. V lost 2 bases, J lost 6 bases, and 17 bases lay in between. The CDR3 DNA sequence: TGTGCCATCAGTGAGCAACAGGGGGCGGGGGGCGAGCAGTACTTC. The encoded protein is CAISEQQGAGGEQYF.

The chain combines TRBV4-2 with TRBJ1-5, with unresolved D. Germline lookup yields CDR1 LGHNA and CDR2 YNFKEQ. The CDR3 covers 14 residues. Trimming left V 0 bases short and J 5 bases short, with 8 bases between. The CDR3 is CASSQDRVDQPQHF. The CDR3 DNA is TGTGCCAGCAGCCAAGATCGGGTGGATCAGCCCCAGCATTTT.

The chain is built from TRBV19 and TRBJ2-2; D is uncertain. Germline V CDR1 and CDR2: LNHDA, SQIVND (reference sequence). The length of the CDR3 is 13 residues. The V end was cut by 7 bases, the J end by 2 bases, with 8 bases between. The DNA of the CDR3 is TGTGCCAGTAAGAGCGTAAACACCGGGGAGCTGTTTTTT. Translating it yields CASKSVNTGELFF.

This clonotype was detected a few times. With a much larger clone just one base away, this may be a read error. The V call is TRBV20-1, the J call TRBJ2-1, with 13 nucleotides matching TRBD2. The germline V gene has CDR1 DFQATT and CDR2 SNEGSKA (reference sequence). The CDR3 loop spans 17 amino acids. In DNA, the CDR3 is TGCTGTGCTAGAGATGCCCTACTAGCGGGAGGGCACAATGAGCAGTTCTTC. Its protein product is CCARDALLAGGHNEQFF.

The chain couples TRBV18 to TRBJ2-5; D tentatively fits TRBD1 or TRBD2 (5 bases each). Trimming pared 4 bases from V and 5 bases from J, leaving 11 bases between. This CDR3 comprises 13 residues. The V gene's germline CDR1 is KGHSH and CDR2 LQKENI. CDR3 residues: CASSQRGMETQYF. CDR3 DNA sequence: TGTGCCAGCTCACAGAGGGGTATGGAGACCCAGTACTTC.

The V call is TRBV20-1, the J call TRBJ2-7; 12 bases match TRBD2. Per the germline V gene, CDR1 is DFQATT and CDR2 is SNEGSKA (reference sequence). The CDR3 sequence is 14 residues long. J was trimmed by 0 bases and V by 5 bases; bases with no gene match: 2. CDR3 in DNA: TGCAGTGCTCTGACTAGCGGGAGCTCCTACGAGCAGTACTTC. The encoded protein is CSALTSGSSYEQYF.

V usage is TRBV7-8 and J usage is TRBJ2-3; TRBD2 aligns across 11 bases. The CDR3 runs 14 residues. Germline trimming cut 8 bases from V and 3 bases from J; bases unmatched to any gene: 4. The germline V gene encodes CDR1 SGHVS and CDR2 FQNEAQ. The CDR3 sequence is CASLLAGETDTQYF. The CDR3 DNA follows: TGTGCCAGCTTACTAGCGGGGGAAACAGATACGCAGTATTTT.

In its sample, this clonotype was seen a few times. The junction differs from germline at one of its ends, possibly a read error. J is TRBJ2-1 and V is TRBV7-7; 7 nucleotides agree with TRBD2. The CDR3 is 13 amino acids. Germline CDR1 reads SSHAT; CDR2 reads FNYEAQ (reference sequence). CDR3 bases: TGTGCTAGCAGCCGGACTAGTCTTGACGAGCAGTTCTTC. Translated, it gives CASSRTSLDEQFF.

About this clonotype: With a much larger clone just one base away, this may be a read error. The chain carries TRBV12-3 or TRBV12-4 and TRBJ2-1; D is uncertain. The CDR3 consists of 16 residues. CDR3 residues: CANSFNGPGSYNEQFF. CDR3 nucleotide sequence: TGTGCCAACAGTTTTAACGGGCCAGGATCCTACAATGAGCAGTTCTTC.

Here the CDR3 DNA reads TGTGCCAGCAGCCGTAGCGGGAGGGCCGGGGAGCTGTTTTTT. As protein: CASSRSGRAGELFF. V and J are TRBV5-6 and TRBJ2-2, with 11 bases lining up with TRBD2. With 4 bases clipped from V and 6 bases from J, the junction kept 2 bases outside the gene matches. CDR1 and CDR2 from the germline V gene are SGHDT and YYEEEE. This CDR3 comprises 14 residues. The variable domain in full, with the rest retrieved from reference TRBV5-6 and TRBJ2-2, is DAGVTQSPTHLIKTRGQQVTLRCSPKSGHDTVSWYQQALGQGPQFIFQYYEEEERQRGNFPDRFSGHQFPNYSSELNVNALLLGDSALYLCASSRSGRAGELFFGEGSRLTVL.

The gene calls are TRBV20-1 and TRBJ2-7; 11 bases map to TRBD1. V trimming: 4 bases; J trimming: 6 bases; junction bases outside the gene matches: 5. The length of the CDR3 is 13 residues. Germline CDR1 is DFQATT and CDR2 is SNEGSKA (reference sequence). The DNA of the CDR3 is TGCAGTGCTACCGGGACAGGGGGTCCCGAGCAGTACTTC. Protein product: CSATGTGGPEQYF.